Below are 26 T cell receptor beta chains sequenced from a single sample in a study of blood T cell repertoires in COVID-19. Profiled with immunoSEQ multiplex PCR; TCRdb holds only in-frame clones, not every one. The table records about 210,000 clones, 70% to 90% of them present only once. Material: peripheral blood. Receptors originate from a woman aged 40-49 years with acute or convalescent COVID-19.

This chain uses TRBV11-2 with TRBJ1-5, with D unresolved. The CDR3 runs 14 residues. Trimming removed 1 base at V and 0 bases at J, with 4 bases between. The germline V gene encodes CDR1 SGHAT and CDR2 FQNNGV. The CDR3 loop is CASSLASSNQPQHF. The CDR3 DNA reads as TGTGCCAGCAGCTTAGCGAGTAGCAATCAGCCCCAGCATTTT.

The chain recombines TRBV7-3 with TRBJ2-2; D gene uncertain. Trimming stripped 1 base from V and 7 bases from J, with 4 bases between. Germline CDR1 reads SGHTA; CDR2 reads FQGTGA. This CDR3 is built from 12 residues. The CDR3, as DNA: TGTGCCAGCAGCTTAATCAGCGGGGAGCTGTTTTTT. This gives the protein CASSLISGELFF.

The genes are TRBV5-5 and TRBJ1-2; D is perhaps TRBD1 (5 bases). The germline gives CDR1 SGHKS, CDR2 YYEKEE (reference sequence). The V end lost 4 bases, the J end lost 0 bases, and 13 bases lay between the germline ends. The CDR3 is 15 amino acids. The CDR3 is CASSPGPGTNYGYTF. The CDR3 DNA sequence: TGTGCCAGCAGCCCTGGTCCAGGGACTAACTATGGCTACACCTTC.

This clone has just one count. The chain uses TRBV30 and TRBJ2-6, with TRBD1 matching over 9 bases. CDR3 length: 17 residues. V gave up 3 bases and J gave up 0 bases; unmatched junction bases: 6. The V gene's germline CDR1 is GTSNPN and CDR2 SVGIG (reference sequence). The CDR3 spells CAWRRTGVNSGANVLTF. CDR3 nucleotide sequence: TGTGCCTGGAGGAGGACAGGGGTTAACTCTGGGGCCAACGTCCTGACTTTC.

This clone showed up just once. V is TRBV9 and J is TRBJ2-7; a weak D match, TRBD2 (5 bases). The V end lost 4 bases, the J end lost 1 base, and 15 bases lay between the germline ends. The CDR3 runs 15 residues. Germline-derived CDR1 and CDR2 are SGDLS and YYNGEE. The CDR3 loop is CASSPGGGGSYEQYV. CDR3 sequence (DNA): TGTGCCAGCAGCCCCGGCGGAGGCGGGTCCTACGAGCAGTACGTC.

The gene calls are TRBV12-5 and TRBJ1-2; 8 bases line up with TRBD1. With V trimmed by 1 base and J by 4 bases, 2 bases remained unmatched. The germline gives CDR1 LGHNT, CDR2 FRNRAP. CDR3 size: 14 residues. The CDR3 region is CASGLAGGSYGYTF. DNA of the CDR3: TGTGCTAGTGGTTTGGCAGGGGGCAGCTATGGCTACACCTTC.

The chain couples TRBV15 to TRBJ1-1, with a tentative D call TRBD1 (6 bases). The CDR3 runs 15 residues. V dropped 8 bases and J dropped 4 bases, with 20 bases sitting between them. The V gene's germline CDR1 is LNHNV and CDR2 YYDKDF (reference sequence). This CDR3 reads CATGAVGGGGTEAFF. CDR3 bases: TGTGCCACCGGGGCGGTTGGGGGAGGGGGCACTGAAGCTTTCTTT.

This sequence joins TRBV6-6 and TRBJ1-5, with a tentative D call TRBD1 (6 bases). Trimming removed 5 bases at V and 1 base at J, with 6 bases between. There are 13 residues in the CDR3. CDR1 and CDR2 from the germline V gene are MNHNY and SVGAGI (reference sequence). CDR3 nucleotides: TGTGCCAGCAGTGACAGGAGCAATCAGCCCCAGCATTTT. This gives the protein CASSDRSNQPQHF.

The genes are TRBV28 and TRBJ2-5, with TRBD1 matching 8 bases. The CDR3 runs to 14 residues. Trimming at V came to 6 bases and at J to 4 bases, leaving 7 bases not matched to a gene. CDR1 MDHEN and CDR2 SYDVKM come from the germline V gene. CDR3 loop: CASRHPGGPETQYF. The CDR3 DNA reads as TGTGCCAGCAGACACCCAGGGGGCCCAGAGACCCAGTACTTC.

The chain is built from TRBV7-2 and TRBJ1-6, with D unresolved. There are 16 residues in the CDR3. The germline CDR1 and CDR2 sequences are SGHTA and FQGNSA. Trimming stripped 1 base from V and 3 bases from J, with 10 bases between. The CDR3 DNA reads TGTGCCAGCAGCTTAGTGGGCAGATTCTATAATTCACCCCTCCACTTT. This translates into CASSLVGRFYNSPLHF. Complete variable domain (other parts from reference TRBV7-2 and TRBJ1-6): GAGVSQSPSNKVTEKGKDVELRCDPISGHTALYWYRQSLGQGLEFLIYFQGNSAPDKSGLPSDRFSAERTGGSVSTLTIQRTQQEDSAVYLCASSLVGRFYNSPLHFGNGTRLTVT.

CDR3 sequence reads: CAWRGQGDGKLFF. DNA of the CDR3: TGTGCCTGGAGGGGACAGGGGGACGGGAAACTGTTTTTT. The chain couples TRBV30 to TRBJ1-4; 11 bases are a match to TRBD1. V gave up 3 bases and J gave up 11 bases; unmatched junction bases: 5. Looked up from germline, CDR1 is GTSNPN and CDR2 is SVGIG (reference sequence). The CDR3 runs 13 residues.

The CDR3 sequence: CASSKGQGLSNQPQHF. CDR3 DNA: TGTGCCAGTAGTAAAGGACAGGGTCTCAGCAATCAGCCCCAGCATTTT. The chain has TRBV19 and TRBJ1-5; 8 bases agree with TRBD1. The CDR3 loop spans 16 amino acids. CDR1 and CDR2 from the germline V gene are LNHDA and SQIVND (reference sequence). V lost 4 bases, J lost 1 base, and 6 bases stayed unmatched.

The chain joins TRBV5-6 to TRBJ1-1; D remains ambiguous. This CDR3 is 13 amino acids long. Germline CDR1 and CDR2: SGHDT and YYEEEE. V was clipped by 0 bases and J by 5 bases, with 8 bases between them. CDR3 protein: CASSLVLLTEAFF. The DNA of the CDR3 is TGTGCCAGCAGCTTGGTTTTGTTAACTGAAGCTTTCTTT. The variable domain in full, completed from reference TRBV5-6 and TRBJ1-1, reads DAGVTQSPTHLIKTRGQQVTLRCSPKSGHDTVSWYQQALGQGPQFIFQYYEEEERQRGNFPDRFSGHQFPNYSSELNVNALLLGDSALYLCASSLVLLTEAFFGQGTRLTVV.

The chain uses TRBV5-5 and TRBJ2-3; D is possibly TRBD1 (6 bases). The germline V gene has CDR1 SGHKS and CDR2 YYEKEE (reference sequence). This CDR3 is 14 amino acids long. The germline V and J ends were trimmed by 2 bases and 0 bases, with 7 bases remaining between them. CDR3 sequence (DNA): TGTGCCAGCAGCTTTGACAGGAGCACAGATACGCAGTATTTT. Translated, it gives CASSFDRSTDTQYF.

V is TRBV19 and J is TRBJ2-2; TRBD1 might be the D (6 bases). Germline V CDR1 and CDR2: LNHDA, SQIVND (reference sequence). V lost 1 base, J lost 6 bases, and 12 bases lay in between. The CDR3 has 15 residues. In nucleotides, the CDR3 is TGTGCCAGTAGTATAGTTTCACAGGGTGCCGGGGAGCTGTTTTTT. It specifies CASSIVSQGAGELFF.

V is TRBV5-1 and J is TRBJ2-7, with 9 bases identical to TRBD1. V shed 5 bases and J 0 bases; nucleotides not matched to a gene: 12. Germline CDR1 SGHRS, CDR2 YFSETQ. This CDR3 is 17 amino acids long. CDR3 sequence reads: CASSFRKGQGSSYEQYV. CDR3 nucleotides: TGCGCCAGCAGTTTCAGAAAGGGACAGGGTAGCTCCTACGAGCAGTACGTC.

The gene calls are TRBV12-3 or TRBV12-4 and TRBJ2-4; D call uncertain. Trimming stripped 5 bases from V and 10 bases from J, with 6 bases between. The CDR3 sequence is 10 residues long. The CDR3 nucleotides are TGTGCCAGCAGTAAGACAATTCAGTACTTC. This translates into CASSKTIQYF.

The chain employs TRBV10-3 and TRBJ1-2; D is possibly TRBD1 (6 bases). V gave up 4 bases and J gave up 8 bases, with 14 bases separating them. From germline, CDR1 is ENHRY and CDR2 SYGVKD. This CDR3 has 13 amino acids. As DNA, the CDR3 is TGTGCCATCAGTGGGGGGCCCGCCGACGGCTACACCTTC. This encodes CAISGGPADGYTF.

This clone has only a few counts. The chain employs TRBV7-9 and TRBJ1-1, with a tentative D call TRBD1 (6 bases). V was trimmed by 1 base and J by 4 bases, leaving 16 bases between them. CDR1 is SEHNR and CDR2 is FQNEAQ in the germline V gene (reference sequence). The CDR3 is made up of 16 amino acids. The CDR3 loop is CASSLVVGAGGTEAFF. CDR3 sequence (DNA): TGTGCCAGCAGCTTAGTGGTGGGGGCAGGAGGCACTGAAGCTTTCTTT. Combining the CDR3 with reference TRBV7-9 and TRBJ1-1 gives the whole variable domain DTGVSQNPRHKITKRGQNVTFRCDPISEHNRLYWYRQTLGQGPEFLTYFQNEAQLEKSRLLSDRFSAERPKGSFSTLEIQRTEQGDSAMYLCASSLVVGAGGTEAFFGQGTRLTVV.

V and J are TRBV3-1 (or the pseudogene TRBV3-2) and TRBJ2-3, with 8 bases fitting TRBD1. The germline gives CDR1 LGHDT, CDR2 YNNKEL (reference sequence). J gave up 2 bases and V 5 bases, and 6 bases lay outside the gene matches. The length of the CDR3 is 15 residues. The CDR3 here is CASSSPGGTTDTQYF. The CDR3 nucleotides read TGTGCCAGCAGCTCACCAGGGGGCACCACAGATACGCAGTATTTT.

CDR3 coding DNA: TGTGCCAGCAGTGAAGAAGGATATGGTAAGGGGGAAGAAGTAAAAGCTTTCTTT. Amino acids: CASSEEGYGKGEEVKAFF. The chain employs TRBV6-1 and TRBJ1-1, with TRBD1 as a possible D gene (6 bases). CDR1 and CDR2 (germline): MNHNS, SASEGT. Trimming shortened V by 1 base and J by 9 bases, and 27 bases separated the two germline ends. The CDR3 contains 18 residues.

The chain is built from TRBV9 and TRBJ1-2, with 10 bases identical to TRBD1. V shed 0 bases, J shed 5 bases, and the junction held 13 bases outside the gene matches. Germline assignment: CDR1 SGDLS and CDR2 YYNGEE. CDR3 length: 18 amino acids. The CDR3 sequence is CASSVESGQGFSLYGYTF. DNA of the CDR3: TGTGCCAGCAGCGTAGAGTCGGGACAGGGGTTCTCTCTTTATGGCTACACCTTC.

This clone was detected only once. This chain joins TRBV9 and TRBJ1-2, with 9 bases fitting TRBD1. Germline CDR1 and CDR2: SGDLS and YYNGEE. After removal of 3 bases from V and 7 bases from J, the junction contained 7 bases not matched to a gene. The CDR3 has 14 amino acids. CDR3 sequence: CASSEGQGMGGYTF. The CDR3 nucleotides are TGTGCCAGCAGCGAGGGACAGGGAATGGGTGGCTACACCTTC.

The gene calls are TRBV5-4 and TRBJ1-2; 10 bases are shared with TRBD1. Germline loops: CDR1 SGHNT, CDR2 YYREEE (reference sequence). The trim removed 2 bases at V and 6 bases at J, leaving 7 bases unmatched. The CDR3 consists of 15 residues. The CDR3 DNA reads TGTGCCAGCAGCTTACAATGGGACAGGGGAAATGGCTACACCTTC. This translates into CASSLQWDRGNGYTF.

This clone showed up just once. The chain combines TRBV11-2 with TRBJ2-3; 8 nucleotides line up with TRBD2. V was clipped by 11 bases and J by 4 bases; unmatched bases: 14. Germline CDR1 and CDR2: SGHAT and FQNNGV. This CDR3 is built from 15 residues. This CDR3 is CAASGGTTNADTQYF. The CDR3, as DNA: TGTGCCGCTTCGGGGGGGACAACAAACGCAGATACGCAGTATTTT.

The chain employs TRBV6-2 or TRBV6-3 and TRBJ2-4; D gene ambiguous. The CDR3 is made up of 19 amino acids. Germline CDR1 reads MNHEY; CDR2 reads SVGEGT. The ends were cut back, 2 bases at V and 0 bases at J, with 20 bases in the middle. The CDR3 region has the DNA TGTGCCAGCAGTTACAATATATATCCGGGTAGCCTAGCCAAAAACATTCAGTACTTC. Translating it yields CASSYNIYPGSLAKNIQYF.